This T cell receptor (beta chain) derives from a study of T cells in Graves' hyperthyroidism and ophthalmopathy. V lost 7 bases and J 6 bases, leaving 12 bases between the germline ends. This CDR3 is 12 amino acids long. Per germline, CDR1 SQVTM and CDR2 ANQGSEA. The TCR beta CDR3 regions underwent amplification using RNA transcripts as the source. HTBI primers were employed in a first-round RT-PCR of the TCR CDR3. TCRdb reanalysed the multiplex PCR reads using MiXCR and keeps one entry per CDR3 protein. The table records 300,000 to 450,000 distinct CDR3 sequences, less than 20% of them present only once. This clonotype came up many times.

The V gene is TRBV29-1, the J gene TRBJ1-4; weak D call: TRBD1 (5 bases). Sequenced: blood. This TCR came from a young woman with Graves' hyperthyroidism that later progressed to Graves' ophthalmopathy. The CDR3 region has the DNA TGCAGCGGACTCGGGGGGGATGAAAAACTGTTTTTT. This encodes CSGLGGDEKLFF.